This entry describes one T cell receptor (beta chain). This clone was seen a few times. Its antigen is unknown. The input lacks base qualities; no much larger clone sits a single base away. The goal of deep resolution MiSeq sequencing was a depth between 1 in 1 million and 1 in 200,000 T cells, and coverage averaged 10x per clonotype. TCR beta libraries were generated with the immunoSEQ hsTCRB Kit. From the authors' description of their analysis: The data were analyzed with ImmunoSEQ Analyzer and ImmunoSEQ Data Assistant, and V, D and J gene assignments followed IMGT definitions. Clonality, which ranges from 0 to 1, was calculated as one minus the normalized Shannon entropy of productive rearrangement frequencies. Only overrepresented clonotypes making up at least 0.05% of the repertoire of each patient were included in the public clonotype analysis. Some 13 age-matched healthy donor repertoires from immuneACCESS served as clonality controls. The clones in this table, taken by TCRdb from immuneACCESS, are in-frame only. Not every clone is retained; where verified, under half of the shortfall comes from an unresolved V gene, and the cause of the rest is unknown. D and trimming come from the DNA, and the V and J calls and clone size come from that table. A total of 330,000 or so clones appear in this sample, 67% of them only once. In total, the top ten clones hold roughly 6% of the sample.

The sample originates from a study of cytotoxic CD8 clonotypes in ibrutinib-treated CLL (dated by TCRdb to the early 2020s). Study-level background: The cohort had 11 relapsed/refractory and about 15 treatment-naive patients; fewer than 18 were IGHV unmutated. Partial responses were observed in approximately 24 patients and complete responses in 2; after a median follow-up of roughly 62 months, remission was maintained in 15 or so patients and progression was observed in roughly 12. Samples at response were collected after a median of about 11 months of treatment, with a range of roughly 6 to 36 months. An average of 255,043 productive templates and tens of thousands of productive rearrangements was obtained per sample. Of the 85 to 90 participants in the trial, about 26 had longitudinal samples available. Cryopreserved peripheral blood mononuclear cells were collected before treatment, at response, and at either disease progression or sustained remission. Patients were still on ibrutinib when every remission and progressive disease sample was collected.

For TCR beta library preparation, 1.5 to 2 micrograms of genomic DNA were isolated from cryopreserved PBMCs. High-throughput TCR beta sequencing was performed on longitudinal blood samples from CLL patients receiving ibrutinib monotherapy. Patients were enrolled in a phase 2 open-label single-center ibrutinib monotherapy trial. Results the study describes overall, beyond this receptor: Public clonotypes were rare and either shrank or stayed stable during treatment, and the rise in clonality at ibrutinib response reflected expansion of private clonotypes. Lymph node repertoires were not examined, and the timing of sampling was not matched between patients in sustained remission and those whose disease progressed. At baseline, clonality was higher than in age-matched healthy donors and showed a strong correlation with circulating CD8+ T-cell counts. An increase in clonality was observed at ibrutinib response, with clonality remaining stable during sustained remission and falling back toward baseline at progression.

The sample in question was PBMCs, obtained after 36 months of ibrutinib treatment. The clonotype originates from a human donor with chronic lymphocytic leukemia.

The CDR3 reads CASSFTPAYEQYF. The DNA sequence is as follows: TGCGCCAGCAGCTTCACACCGGCCTACGAGCAGTACTTC. The chain is assembled from TRBV5-1 and TRBJ2-7; the D gene is unclear. The CDR3 numbers 13 residues from cysteine through phenylalanine. Solely the CDR3 DNA is kept, with 39 bases framed from the first base. CDR1 and CDR2 are read off the germline V gene as SGHRS and YFSETQ. The germline ends are 8 bases apart after V is trimmed by 2 bases and J by 2 bases. Extended through the reference TRBV5-1 and TRBJ2-7 proteins, this CDR3 yields the full variable domain: KAGVTQTPRYLIKTRGQQVTLSCSPISGHRSVSWYQQTPGQGLQFLFEYFSETQRNKGNFPGRFSGRQFSNSRSEMNVSTLELGDSALYLCASSFTPAYEQYFGPGTRLTVT.